Reported below is one T cell receptor (beta chain). Data came from immunoSEQ multiplex PCR; TCRdb stores just in-frame clones and leaves some out. Altogether approximately 9,400 clones are present, over 75% being singletons, with the ten largest covering around 10%. The sample comes from a study of somatic mutations in cytotoxic T cells in rheumatoid arthritis. Positive magnetic bead selection separated CD4+ and CD8+ cells, and flow cytometry confirmed purity. CDR3 size: 17 residues. Germline lookup yields CDR1 LGHNA and CDR2 YNFKEQ. The sequence was collected from an adult with rheumatoid arthritis. The sample consisted of CD8+ T cells sorted from blood. V and J are TRBV4-2 and TRBJ2-5; TRBD1 matches 7 bases. The J call may be faulty, since TRBJ2-7 better matches the DNA end. The CDR3 DNA follows: TGTGCCAGCAGTGAAGTAGTTGCCAGGGGGAGAACCTACGAGCAGTACTTC. Translation gives CASSEVVARGRTYEQYF.